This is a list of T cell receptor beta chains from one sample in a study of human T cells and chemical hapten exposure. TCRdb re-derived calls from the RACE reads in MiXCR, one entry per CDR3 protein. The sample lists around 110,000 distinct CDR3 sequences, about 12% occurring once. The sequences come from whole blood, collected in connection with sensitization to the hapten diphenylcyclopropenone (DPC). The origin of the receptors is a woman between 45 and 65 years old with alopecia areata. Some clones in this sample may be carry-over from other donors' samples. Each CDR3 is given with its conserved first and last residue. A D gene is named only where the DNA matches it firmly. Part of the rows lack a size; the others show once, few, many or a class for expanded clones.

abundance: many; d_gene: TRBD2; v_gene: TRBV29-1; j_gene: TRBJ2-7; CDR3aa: CSVEVAGGSYEQYF; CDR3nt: TGCAGCGTAGAAGTGGCGGGAGGGTCCTACGAGCAGTACTTC
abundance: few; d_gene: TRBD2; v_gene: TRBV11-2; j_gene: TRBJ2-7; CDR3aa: CASSLRGTSVIEQYF; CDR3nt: TGTGCCAGCAGCCTCAGGGGGACTAGCGTTATAGAGCAGTACTTC
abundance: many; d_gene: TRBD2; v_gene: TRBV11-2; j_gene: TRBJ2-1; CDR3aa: CASSLVVSGRGEQFF; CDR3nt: TGTGCCAGCAGCTTAGTGGTTAGCGGGAGGGGTGAGCAGTTCTTC
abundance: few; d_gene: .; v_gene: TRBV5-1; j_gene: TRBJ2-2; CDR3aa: CASSLDARGTGELFF; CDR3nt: TGCGCCAGCAGCTTGGATGCCAGGGGCACCGGGGAGCTGTTTTTT
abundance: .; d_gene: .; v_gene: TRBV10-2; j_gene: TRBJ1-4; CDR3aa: CASSDRGGNEKLFF; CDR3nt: TGCGCCAGCAGTGACAGGGGCGGAAATGAAAAACTGTTTTTT
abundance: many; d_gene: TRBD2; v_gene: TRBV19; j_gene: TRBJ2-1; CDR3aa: CASSTPGTIHEQFF; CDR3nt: TGTGCCAGTAGTACCCCAGGGACTATCCATGAGCAGTTCTTC
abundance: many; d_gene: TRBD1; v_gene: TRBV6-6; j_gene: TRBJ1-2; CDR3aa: CASSPTWAGGEDNYGYTF; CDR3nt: TGTGCCAGCAGCCCCACGTGGGCAGGGGGCGAGGATAACTATGGCTACACCTTC
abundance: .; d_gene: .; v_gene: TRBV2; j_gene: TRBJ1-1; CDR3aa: CASSLNRQGRGTEAFF; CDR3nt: TGTGCCAGCAGCCTGAACCGCCAGGGGAGAGGCACTGAAGCTTTCTTT
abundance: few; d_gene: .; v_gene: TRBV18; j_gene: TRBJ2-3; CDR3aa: CASSPRRGRYTDTQYF; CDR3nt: TGTGCCAGCTCACCACGTCGGGGGAGATATACAGATACGCAGTATTTT
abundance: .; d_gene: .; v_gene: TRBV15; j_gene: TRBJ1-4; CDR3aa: CATSRVTGGSNEKLFF; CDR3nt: TGTGCCACCAGCAGAGTAACGGGGGGCTCTAATGAAAAACTGTTTTTT
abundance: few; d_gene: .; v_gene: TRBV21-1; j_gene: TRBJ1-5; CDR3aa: CATRVWFGTRVSNQPQHF; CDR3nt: TGTGCCACCAGAGTATGGTTCGGGACAAGAGTGAGCAATCAGCCCCAGCATTTT
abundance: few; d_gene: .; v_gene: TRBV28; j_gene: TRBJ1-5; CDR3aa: CASSFPLGNQPQHF; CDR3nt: TGTGCCAGCAGTTTTCCCCTTGGTAATCAGCCCCAGCATTTT
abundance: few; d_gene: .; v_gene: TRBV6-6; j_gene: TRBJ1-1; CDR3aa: CASRNRQASNTEAFF; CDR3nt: TGTGCCAGCAGGAACCGACAGGCTTCGAACACTGAAGCTTTCTTT
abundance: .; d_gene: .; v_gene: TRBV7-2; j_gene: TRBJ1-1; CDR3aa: CASSSSLGAFF; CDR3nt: TGTGCCAGCAGCTCTTCCCTGGGAGCTTTCTTT
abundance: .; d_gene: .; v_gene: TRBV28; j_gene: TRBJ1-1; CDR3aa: CASSSGPYTEAFF; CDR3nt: TGTGCCAGCAGTTCTGGGCCCTACACTGAAGCTTTCTTT
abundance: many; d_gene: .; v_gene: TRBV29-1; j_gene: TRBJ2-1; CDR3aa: CSVDALNEQFF; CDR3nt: TGCAGCGTTGACGCGTTAAATGAGCAGTTCTTC
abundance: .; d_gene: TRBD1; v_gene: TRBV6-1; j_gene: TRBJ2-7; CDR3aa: CASSRGTEPSYEQYF; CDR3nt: TGTGCCAGCAGCAGAGGGACAGAACCCTCCTACGAGCAGTACTTC
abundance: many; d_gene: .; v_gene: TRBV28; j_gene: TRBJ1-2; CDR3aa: CASSGFRGNYGYTF; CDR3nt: TGTGCCAGCAGTGGCTTTCGCGGGAACTATGGCTACACCTTC
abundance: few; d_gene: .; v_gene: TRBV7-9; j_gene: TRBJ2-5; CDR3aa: CASSFKQTQYF; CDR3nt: TGTGCCAGCAGCTTCAAGCAGACCCAGTACTTC
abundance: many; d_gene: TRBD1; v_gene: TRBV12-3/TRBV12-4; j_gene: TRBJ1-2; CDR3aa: CARFRDRDYGYTF; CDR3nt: TGTGCCAGGTTCCGGGACAGGGACTATGGCTACACCTTC
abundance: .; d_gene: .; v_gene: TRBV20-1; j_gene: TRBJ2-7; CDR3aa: CSASDVAYEQYF; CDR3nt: TGCAGTGCTTCGGACGTAGCCTACGAGCAGTACTTC
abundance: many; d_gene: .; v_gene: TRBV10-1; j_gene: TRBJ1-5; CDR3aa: CASSEQGSWPQHF; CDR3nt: TGCGCCAGCAGTGAACAGGGATCTTGGCCCCAGCATTTT
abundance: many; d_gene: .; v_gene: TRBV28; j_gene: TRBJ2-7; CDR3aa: CASRLLGEQYF; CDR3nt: TGTGCCAGCAGACTACTTGGCGAGCAGTACTTC
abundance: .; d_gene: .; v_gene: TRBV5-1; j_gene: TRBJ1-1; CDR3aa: CASSLVRGVNTEAFF; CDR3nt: TGCGCCAGCAGCTTGGTCCGGGGCGTGAACACTGAAGCTTTCTTT
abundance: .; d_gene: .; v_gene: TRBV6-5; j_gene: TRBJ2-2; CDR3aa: CASSYSMGGTDGELFF; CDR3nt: TGTGCCAGCAGTTACTCGATGGGGGGAACGGACGGGGAGCTGTTTTTT
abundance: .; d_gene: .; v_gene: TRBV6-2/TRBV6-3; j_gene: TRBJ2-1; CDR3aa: CASSYPYNEQFF; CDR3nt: TGTGCCAGCAGTTACCCCTACAATGAGCAGTTCTTC
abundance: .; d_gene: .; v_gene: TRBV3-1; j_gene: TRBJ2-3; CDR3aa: CASSQFPDTQYF; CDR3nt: TGTGCCAGCAGCCAATTTCCAGATACGCAGTATTTT
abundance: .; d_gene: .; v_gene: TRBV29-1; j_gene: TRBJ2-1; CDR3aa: CSVDSATEQFF; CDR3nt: TGCAGCGTTGACAGCGCCACTGAGCAGTTCTTC
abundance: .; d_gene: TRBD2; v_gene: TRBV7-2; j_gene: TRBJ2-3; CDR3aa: CASSPLAGGTDTQYF; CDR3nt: TGTGCCAGCAGCCCCCTCGCGGGGGGCACAGATACGCAGTATTTT
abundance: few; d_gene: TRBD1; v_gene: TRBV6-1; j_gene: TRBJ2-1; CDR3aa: CASSESTGRAGQFF; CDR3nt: TGTGCCAGCAGTGAATCGACAGGGCGAGCTGGGCAGTTCTTC
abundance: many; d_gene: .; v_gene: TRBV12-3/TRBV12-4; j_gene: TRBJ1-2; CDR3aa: CASSQLGGARDGYTF; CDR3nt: TGTGCCAGCAGTCAATTGGGGGGGGCTAGGGATGGCTACACCTTC
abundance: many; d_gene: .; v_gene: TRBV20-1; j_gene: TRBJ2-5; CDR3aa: CSARKGRKNQETQYF; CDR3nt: TGCAGTGCTAGAAAGGGTAGGAAAAACCAAGAGACCCAGTACTTC
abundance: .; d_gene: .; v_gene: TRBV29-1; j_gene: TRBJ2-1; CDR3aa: CSAAGVTTDTYNEQFF; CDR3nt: TGCAGCGCTGCCGGGGTGACCACCGACACCTACAATGAGCAGTTCTTC
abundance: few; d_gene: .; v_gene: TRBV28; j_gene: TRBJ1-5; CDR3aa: CASRLPLGGNQPQHF; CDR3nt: TGTGCCAGCAGACTACCATTGGGTGGCAATCAGCCCCAGCATTTT
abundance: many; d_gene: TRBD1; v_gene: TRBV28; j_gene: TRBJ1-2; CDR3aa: CASSSGQGANYGYTF; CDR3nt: TGTGCCAGCAGTTCAGGACAGGGGGCTAACTATGGCTACACCTTC
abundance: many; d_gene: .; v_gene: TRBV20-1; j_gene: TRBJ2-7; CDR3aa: CSASEVARREQYF; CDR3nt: TGCAGTGCTAGCGAAGTGGCCCGCCGCGAGCAGTACTTC
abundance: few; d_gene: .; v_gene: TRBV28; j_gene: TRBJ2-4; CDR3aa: CASRLVVGRVAKNIQYF; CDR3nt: TGTGCCAGCAGATTGGTGGTGGGGCGCGTGGCCAAAAACATTCAGTACTTC
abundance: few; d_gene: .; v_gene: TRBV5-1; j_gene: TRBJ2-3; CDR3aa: CASSLLGAGVSDTQYF; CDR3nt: TGCGCCAGCAGCTTGCTAGGGGCCGGGGTTTCAGATACGCAGTATTTT
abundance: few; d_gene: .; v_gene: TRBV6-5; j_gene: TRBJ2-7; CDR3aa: CASSYSRTNYEQYF; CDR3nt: TGTGCCAGCAGTTACTCCAGAACTAACTACGAGCAGTACTTC